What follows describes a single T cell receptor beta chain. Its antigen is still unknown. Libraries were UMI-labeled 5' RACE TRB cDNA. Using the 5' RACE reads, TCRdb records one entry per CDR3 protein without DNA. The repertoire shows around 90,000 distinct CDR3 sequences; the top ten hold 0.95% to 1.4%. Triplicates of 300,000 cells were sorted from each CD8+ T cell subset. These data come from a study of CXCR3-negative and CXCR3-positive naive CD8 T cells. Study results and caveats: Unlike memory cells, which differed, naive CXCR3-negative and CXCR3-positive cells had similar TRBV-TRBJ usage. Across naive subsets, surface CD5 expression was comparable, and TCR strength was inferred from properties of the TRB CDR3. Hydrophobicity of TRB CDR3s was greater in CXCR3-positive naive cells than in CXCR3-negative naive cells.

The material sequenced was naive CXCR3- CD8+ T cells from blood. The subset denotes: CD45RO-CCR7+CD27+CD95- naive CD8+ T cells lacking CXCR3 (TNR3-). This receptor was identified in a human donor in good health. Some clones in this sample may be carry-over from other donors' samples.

CDR3 protein: CSVGGGTSGYNEQFF. The gene calls are TRBV29-1 and TRBJ2-1; TCRdb's assignment of TRBD2 cannot be checked, as there is no DNA. The CDR3 sequence is 15 residues long. Germline lookup yields CDR1 SQVTM and CDR2 ANQGSEA.